The table lists the clone carrying this TCR beta chain with a few counts. These data come from a study of blood T cell repertoires in COVID-19. Looking at the study overall: Italy, Spain and the United States were the sources of the convalescent and acute COVID-19 samples. PBMCs, B-cell-depleted T cells, or T cells were the source of the cDNA or gDNA that made up the material.

The CDR3 loop spans 15 amino acids. Germline CDR1 reads MGHDK; CDR2 reads SYGVNS. J lost 3 bases, V lost 4 bases, and 3 bases had no gene match. Authors' data handling: Using reference gene primer amplification, nucleated cell counts were estimated. Repertoires were generated with immunoSEQ multiplex PCR, while TCRdb's copy carries only in-frame clones and drops some. For V, J and clone size, that table is used; D and trimming come from the DNA. The data contain 25,000 to 30,000 clones, about 88% of them singletons. The rearrangement links TRBV25-1 to TRBJ1-6, with 7 positions matching TRBD1. The sequencing input was peripheral blood. The TCR originated in a man aged 65 to 79 with active COVID-19. CDR3 DNA: TGTGCCAGCAGTGGACAGGGTGGCTATAATTCACCCCTCCACTTT. Amino acids: CASSGQGGYNSPLHF.